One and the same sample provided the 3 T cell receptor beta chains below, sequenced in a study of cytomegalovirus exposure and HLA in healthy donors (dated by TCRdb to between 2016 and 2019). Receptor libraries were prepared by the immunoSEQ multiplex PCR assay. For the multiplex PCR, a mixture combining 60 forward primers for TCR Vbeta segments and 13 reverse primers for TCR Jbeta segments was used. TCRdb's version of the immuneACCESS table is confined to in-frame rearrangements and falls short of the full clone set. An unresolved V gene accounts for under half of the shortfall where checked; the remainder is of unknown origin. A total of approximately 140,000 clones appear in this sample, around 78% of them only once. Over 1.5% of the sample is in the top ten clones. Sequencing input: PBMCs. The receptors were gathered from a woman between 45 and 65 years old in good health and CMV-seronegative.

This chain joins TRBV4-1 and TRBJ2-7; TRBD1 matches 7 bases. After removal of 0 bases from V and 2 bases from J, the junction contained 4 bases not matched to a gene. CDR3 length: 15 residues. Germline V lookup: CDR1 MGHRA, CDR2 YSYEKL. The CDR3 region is CASSQDRQGAYEQYF. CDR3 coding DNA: TGCGCCAGCAGCCAAGATCGGCAGGGGGCCTACGAGCAGTACTTC.

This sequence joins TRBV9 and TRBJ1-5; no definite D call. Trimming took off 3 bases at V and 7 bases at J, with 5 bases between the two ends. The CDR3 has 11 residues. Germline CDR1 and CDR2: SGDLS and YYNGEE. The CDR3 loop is CASSDNQPQHF. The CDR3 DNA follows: TGTGCCAGCAGCGACAACCAGCCCCAGCATTTT. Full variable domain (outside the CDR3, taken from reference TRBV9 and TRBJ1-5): DSGVTQTPKHLITATGQRVTLRCSPRSGDLSVYWYQQSLDQGLQFLIQYYNGEERAKGNILERFSAQQFPDLHSELNLSSLELGDSALYFCASSDNQPQHFGDGTRLSIL.

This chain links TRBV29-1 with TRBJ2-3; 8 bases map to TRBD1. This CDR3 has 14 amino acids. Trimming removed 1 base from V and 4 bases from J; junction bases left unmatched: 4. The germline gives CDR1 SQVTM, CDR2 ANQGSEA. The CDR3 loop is CSVEVRGRPDTQYF. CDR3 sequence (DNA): TGCAGCGTTGAAGTCAGGGGGCGCCCAGATACGCAGTATTTT.